One and the same sample provided the 16 T cell receptor beta chains below, sequenced in a study of OX40 agonist ivuxolimab in advanced cancers. Generated by immunoSEQ multiplex PCR, the TCRdb table keeps only in-frame clones and is missing some. The data hold more than 85,000 clones, with about 79% observed a single time. The sequencing here drew on CD4+ or CD8+ T cells sorted from blood, taken in a trial of the OX40 agonist ivuxolimab. These TCRs come from an adult with an advanced solid tumor such as melanoma, head and neck, liver or kidney cancer.

V usage is TRBV11-2 and J usage is TRBJ2-1; 8 bases align to TRBD1. Germline V gene lookup returns CDR1 SGHAT and CDR2 FQNNGV. The CDR3 runs to 15 residues. V lost 5 bases, J lost 7 bases, and 10 bases stayed unmatched. The CDR3 region is CASSLLRGLGNEQFF. The CDR3 DNA is TGTGCCAGCAGCCTGCTCAGGGGGCTCGGGAATGAGCAGTTCTTC.

The rearrangement links TRBV11-2 to TRBJ1-2; a possible D gene is TRBD1 (5 bases). The V end lost 3 bases, the J end lost 2 bases, and 7 bases lay between the germline ends. This CDR3 is built from 13 residues. Germline CDR1 SGHAT, CDR2 FQNNGV. In DNA, the CDR3 is TGTGCCAGCAGCTTGTACAGGAACTATGGCTACACCTTC. This codes for CASSLYRNYGYTF.

This clone was detected only a few times. The V call is TRBV7-9, the J call TRBJ1-4; TRBD1 might be the D (6 bases). Germline lookup yields CDR1 SEHNR and CDR2 FQNEAQ (reference sequence). The CDR3 consists of 16 residues. Trimming took 5 bases from V and 0 from J, leaving 13 bases between them. CDR3 sequence: CASSQGTVATNEKLFF. The CDR3 DNA sequence: TGTGCCAGCAGCCAGGGGACTGTTGCAACTAATGAAAAACTGTTTTTT.

The CDR3 region has the DNA TGTGCCAGCAGCGAAAACAGGGTTCTCGGCCGGGACTATGGCTACACCTTC. The encoded protein is CASSENRVLGRDYGYTF. This sequence joins TRBV9 and TRBJ1-2; D might be TRBD1 (6 bases). Trimming took 3 bases from V and 3 from J, leaving 21 bases between them. This CDR3 spans 17 amino acids. Germline CDR1 reads SGDLS; CDR2 reads YYNGEE. The complete variable domain, with remaining parts taken from reference TRBV9 and TRBJ1-2, reads DSGVTQTPKHLITATGQRVTLRCSPRSGDLSVYWYQQSLDQGLQFLIQYYNGEERAKGNILERFSAQQFPDLHSELNLSSLELGDSALYFCASSENRVLGRDYGYTFGSGTRLTVV.

This clone was counted only a few times. The chain is built from TRBV7-2 and TRBJ1-1; 9 bases align to TRBD1. V shed 4 bases and J 5 bases; nucleotides not matched to a gene: 8. This CDR3 comprises 15 residues. CDR1 is SGHTA and CDR2 is FQGNSA in the germline V gene. The CDR3 region has the DNA TGTGCCAGCAGCTACTCACAGGGGGCAAGTACTGAAGCTTTCTTT. It is translated as CASSYSQGASTEAFF.

Only one count was recorded for this clone. This chain joins TRBV2 and TRBJ1-6, with 7 bases lining up with TRBD1. CDR3 length: 13 residues. Per the germline V gene, CDR1 is SNHLY and CDR2 is FYNNEI. With V trimmed by 6 bases and J by 9 bases, 5 bases remained unmatched. CDR3 residues: CASRDGTVSPLHF. The CDR3 bases are TGTGCCAGCAGGGACGGGACAGTTTCACCCCTCCACTTT.

The rearrangement links TRBV5-4 to TRBJ2-2; D uncertain. Germline-derived CDR1 and CDR2 are SGHNT and YYREEE (reference sequence). This CDR3 region has 17 residues. Trimming removed 3 bases at V and 6 bases at J, with 21 bases between. The CDR3, as DNA: TGTGCCAGCAGCTCCCATCCGAGTCTAGGGTTATCCGGGGAGCTGTTTTTT. It is translated as CASSSHPSLGLSGELFF.

The CDR3 reads CASSSQTSIAGGGSYEQYF. The CDR3 nucleotides are TGTGCCAGCAGCTCTCAAACCTCCATAGCGGGGGGCGGCTCCTACGAGCAGTACTTC. The chain joins TRBV7-2 to TRBJ2-7; 10 nucleotides align to TRBD2. After removal of 4 bases from V and 0 bases from J, the junction contained 15 bases not matched to a gene. Per the germline V gene, CDR1 is SGHTA and CDR2 is FQGNSA. There are 19 residues in the CDR3.

This clone was observed a handful of times. The V and J genes are TRBV7-3 and TRBJ1-6; D not resolved. Looked up from germline, CDR1 is SGHTA and CDR2 is FQGTGA. Trimming shortened V by 2 bases and J by 10 bases, and 9 bases separated the two germline ends. CDR3 length: 13 amino acids. The CDR3 DNA follows: TGTGCCAGCAGCTTAGGGAGTGGGTCACCCCTCCACTTT. Amino acids: CASSLGSGSPLHF.

The chain recombines TRBV18 with TRBJ2-3; D possibly matches TRBD1 or TRBD2 (5 bases each). The CDR3 has 15 amino acids. V gave up 3 bases and J gave up 2 bases, with 12 bases separating them. In germline, CDR1 is KGHSH, CDR2 LQKENI. In DNA, the CDR3 is TGTGCCAGCTCACCTGAAGGGACCCCCACAGATACGCAGTATTTT. It encodes CASSPEGTPTDTQYF.

The gene calls are TRBV5-6 and TRBJ2-1, with TRBD2 matching 11 bases. Germline V gives CDR1 SGHDT, CDR2 YYEEEE. There are 17 residues in the CDR3. Losses at the gene ends were 3 bases for V and 3 bases for J; bases not matched to a gene: 8. This chain's CDR3 is CASSWELAGEHYNEQFF. The CDR3 DNA reads TGTGCCAGCAGCTGGGAACTAGCGGGAGAGCACTACAATGAGCAGTTCTTC.

V gene TRBV6-5 combines with J gene TRBJ2-1; no clear D. V shed 7 bases and J shed 4 bases, with 5 bases lying between them. The CDR3 has 11 residues. Germline V gives CDR1 MNHEY, CDR2 SVGAGI. This CDR3 is CASTKYNEQFF. For the CDR3, the DNA is TGTGCCAGCACTAAATACAATGAGCAGTTCTTC.

CDR3 sequence reads: CASSSTTGSYEQYF. CDR3 DNA sequence: TGCGCCAGCAGCTCGACGACAGGAAGCTACGAGCAGTACTTC. The chain combines TRBV5-1 with TRBJ2-7; D might be TRBD1 (6 bases). This CDR3 spans 14 amino acids. The V and J ends lost 3 bases and 3 bases respectively, with 13 bases between them. Germline CDR1 SGHRS, CDR2 YFSETQ.

Points on this clone: A read error may account for a junction end that differs from germline. The chain employs TRBV19 and TRBJ2-2, with 9 bases lining up with TRBD2. Germline lookup yields CDR1 LNHDA and CDR2 SQIVND (reference sequence). The CDR3 contains 17 residues. CDR3 sequence reads: CANSLGSGSPETGELFF. Written as DNA, the CDR3 is TGTGCCAATAGTTTGGGTAGCGGGAGTCCGGAAACCGGGGAGCTGTTTTTT.

This clone was found once. The rearrangement joins TRBV9 to TRBJ2-3, with 8 nucleotides matching TRBD2. Germline values: CDR1 SGDLS, CDR2 YYNGEE. This CDR3 is built from 16 residues. J lost 0 bases, V lost 4 bases, and 7 bases had no gene match. CDR3 bases: TGTGCCAGCAGCCTTACTAGCGGTGCTAGCACAGATACGCAGTATTTT. Protein sequence: CASSLTSGASTDTQYF.

The rearrangement joins TRBV6-6 to TRBJ2-6; no firm D call. Trimming pared 2 bases from V and 0 bases from J, leaving 5 bases between. The germline gives CDR1 MNHNY, CDR2 SVGAGI (reference sequence). The CDR3 extends over 15 amino acids. The CDR3 reads CASSYDDSGANVLTF. The CDR3 DNA sequence: TGTGCCAGCAGTTACGACGACTCTGGGGCCAACGTCCTGACTTTC.